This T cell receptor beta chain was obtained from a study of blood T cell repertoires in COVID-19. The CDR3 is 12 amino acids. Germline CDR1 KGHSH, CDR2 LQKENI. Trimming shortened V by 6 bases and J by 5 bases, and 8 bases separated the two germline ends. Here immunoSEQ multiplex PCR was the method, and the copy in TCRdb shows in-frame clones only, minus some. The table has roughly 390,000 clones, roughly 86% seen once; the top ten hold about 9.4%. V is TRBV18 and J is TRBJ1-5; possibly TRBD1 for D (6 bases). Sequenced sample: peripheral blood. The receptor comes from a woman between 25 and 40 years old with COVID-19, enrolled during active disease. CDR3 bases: TGTGCCAGCTCTCACAGGGATCAGCCCCAGCATTTT. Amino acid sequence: CASSHRDQPQHF.